The 15 T cell receptor beta chains below were found in one sample sequenced in a study of CD8+ T cells in alopecia areata. Treatment reported: oral pan-JAK inhibitor, 5-10 mg twice daily. Following RNA extraction, reverse transcription yielded cDNA that acted as the sequencing template. The repertoire was sequenced with immunoSEQ multiplex PCR; TCRdb's copy has only in-frame clones and lacks some. The sample lists over 95,000 clones, 56% occurring once. The sequences come from CD4+ T cells sorted from blood, collected at week 24, from a patient treated with tofacitinib. These receptors were taken from a human donor with alopecia areata.

This clone showed up just a few times. The rearrangement uses TRBV14 and TRBJ2-3; a weak D match, TRBD2 (6 bases). V shed 1 base and J shed 7 bases, with 9 bases lying between them. This CDR3 contains 13 residues. Germline V gives CDR1 SGHDN, CDR2 FVKESK. The CDR3 is CASSQAGGNTQYF. CDR3 in DNA: TGTGCCAGCAGCCAAGCAGGAGGGAATACGCAGTATTTT.

Comment on this clone: The germline gene is not matched at one end of the junction; a read error may be the cause. The rearrangement joins TRBV7-7 to TRBJ2-3; 11 bases align to TRBD1. The CDR3 has 15 amino acids. Germline-derived CDR1 and CDR2 are SSHAT and FNYEAQ (reference sequence). In DNA, the CDR3 is TGTGCTAGCAGCTTAGCGGGGACAGGGGGAGATACGCAGTATTTT. Protein sequence: CASSLAGTGGDTQYF.

The genes are TRBV6-6 and TRBJ2-3; 8 bases are shared with TRBD2. Germline V gene sequence: CDR1 MNHNY, CDR2 SVGAGI (reference sequence). This CDR3 contains 15 residues. Unmatched junction bases numbered 11, after V lost 6 bases and J lost 6 bases. This CDR3 is CASSPPSGLVDTQYF. For the CDR3, the DNA is TGTGCCAGCAGCCCCCCTAGCGGGTTGGTGGATACGCAGTATTTT.

The chain is built from TRBV7-9 and TRBJ2-1, with no clear D. Germline assignment: CDR1 SEHNR and CDR2 FQNEAQ (reference sequence). This CDR3 is built from 11 residues. The CDR3 DNA reads as TGTGCTAAGGGCGGTGGCAATGAGCAGTTCTTC. Its translation is CAKGGGNEQFF. Together with reference TRBV7-9 and TRBJ2-1, the CDR3 gives the full variable domain: DTGVSQNPRHKITKRGQNVTFRCDPISEHNRLYWYRQTLGQGPEFLTYFQNEAQLEKSRLLSDRFSAERPKGSFSTLEIQRTEQGDSAMYLCAKGGGNEQFFGPGTRLTVL.

This clone was observed a handful of times. The chain carries TRBV5-1 and TRBJ2-5, with 9 bases matching TRBD2. Germline V lookup: CDR1 SGHRS, CDR2 YFSETQ. Trimming at V came to 6 bases and at J to 4 bases, leaving 10 bases not matched to a gene. The length of the CDR3 is 15 residues. The CDR3 DNA is TGCGCCAGCACAAACTCGCGGGGGGGCCGAGAGACCCAGTACTTC. It specifies CASTNSRGGRETQYF. Using reference TRBV5-1 and TRBJ2-5 for the parts outside the CDR3, the full variable domain is KAGVTQTPRYLIKTRGQQVTLSCSPISGHRSVSWYQQTPGQGLQFLFEYFSETQRNKGNFPGRFSGRQFSNSRSEMNVSTLELGDSALYLCASTNSRGGRETQYFGPGTRLLVL.

This clone was counted a single time. The chain employs TRBV18 and TRBJ1-1; D remains ambiguous. Trimming stripped 1 base from V and 1 base from J, with 10 bases between. This CDR3 is 15 amino acids long. Per the germline V gene, CDR1 is KGHSH and CDR2 is LQKENI. Here the CDR3 DNA reads TGTGCCAGCTCACCACTCTCTGTCGAGAACACTGAAGCTTTCTTT. Amino acid sequence: CASSPLSVENTEAFF. Variable domain in full (rest from reference TRBV18 and TRBJ1-1): NAGVMQNPRHLVRRRGQEARLRCSPMKGHSHVYWYRQLPEEGLKFMVYLQKENIIDESGMPKERFSAEFPKEGPSILRIQQVVRGDSAAYFCASSPLSVENTEAFFGQGTRLTVV.

About this clone itself: Other DNA variants within this sample encode the same CDR3. This chain joins TRBV15 and TRBJ2-7, with TRBD1 as a possible D gene (6 bases). Germline CDR1 and CDR2: LNHNV and YYDKDF (reference sequence). This CDR3 comprises 13 residues. V lost 0 bases, J lost 3 bases, and 6 bases lay in between. Written as DNA, the CDR3 is TGTGCCACCAGCAGAGACAGGGGCTACGAGCAGTACTTC. It specifies CATSRDRGYEQYF.

There are a few counts of this clone. The J gene is TRBJ1-1, the V gene TRBV19, with 7 positions matching TRBD1. This CDR3 region has 16 residues. CDR1 and CDR2 (germline): LNHDA, SQIVND (reference sequence). V gave up 5 bases and J gave up 0 bases; unmatched junction bases: 9. CDR3 sequence: CASSAEQGRMNTEAFF. CDR3 coding DNA: TGTGCCAGTAGTGCGGAACAGGGGAGGATGAACACTGAAGCTTTCTTT.

This clone appeared a few times. The chain couples TRBV7-9 to TRBJ1-5, with a possible D match to TRBD1 (5 bases). The CDR3 runs to 14 residues. The germline V and J ends were trimmed by 8 bases and 0 bases, with 11 bases remaining between them. Per the germline V gene, CDR1 is SEHNR and CDR2 is FQNEAQ (reference sequence). The CDR3 DNA sequence: TGTGCCAGCGGGGGGTCTAATAGCAATCAGCCCCAGCATTTT. Translated, it gives CASGGSNSNQPQHF. Variable domain in full (rest from reference TRBV7-9 and TRBJ1-5): DTGVSQNPRHKITKRGQNVTFRCDPISEHNRLYWYRQTLGQGPEFLTYFQNEAQLEKSRLLSDRFSAERPKGSFSTLEIQRTEQGDSAMYLCASGGSNSNQPQHFGDGTRLSIL.

The chain links TRBV7-9 to TRBJ2-1; 9 positions match TRBD1. Trimming took 6 bases from V and 5 from J; bases not matched to a gene: 8. The V gene's germline CDR1 is SEHNR and CDR2 FQNEAQ (reference sequence). CDR3 length: 15 amino acids. The CDR3 protein is CASSKQGAKDNEQFF. CDR3 coding DNA: TGTGCCAGCAGTAAACAGGGGGCGAAGGACAATGAGCAGTTCTTC.

The chain uses TRBV7-9 and TRBJ2-3, with D perhaps given as TRBD1 or TRBD2 (5 bases each). The germline V and J ends were trimmed by 5 bases and 3 bases, with 15 bases remaining between them. This CDR3 contains 15 residues. Germline V gene lookup returns CDR1 SEHNR and CDR2 FQNEAQ (reference sequence). CDR3 sequence reads: CASSPNVGVTDTQYF. The CDR3 DNA reads as TGTGCCAGCAGCCCCAATGTGGGGGTAACAGATACGCAGTATTTT.

The chain recombines TRBV7-2 with TRBJ1-6; D is ambiguous. V gave up 1 base and J gave up 10 bases, with 8 bases separating them. The germline V gene has CDR1 SGHTA and CDR2 FQGNSA. CDR3 length equals 13 residues. The CDR3 protein is CASSLGTFSPLHF. The DNA of the CDR3 is TGTGCCAGCAGCTTAGGGACCTTCTCACCCCTCCACTTT.

This clone was seen once. The V and J genes are TRBV5-6 and TRBJ2-1; 7 bases map to TRBD2. The V gene end was trimmed by 0 bases and the J gene end by 6 bases; junction bases not matched to a gene: 9. Germline CDR1 SGHDT, CDR2 YYEEEE. The CDR3 sequence is 16 residues long. The CDR3 reads CASSLAGVAGFNEQFF. The CDR3 coding sequence is TGTGCCAGCAGCTTGGCCGGGGTAGCGGGCTTCAATGAGCAGTTCTTC.

The gene calls are TRBV29-1 and TRBJ2-2; perhaps TRBD2 as D (5 bases). V was shortened by 4 bases and J by 4 bases, with 10 bases between the two germline ends. Looked up from germline, CDR1 is SQVTM and CDR2 is ANQGSEA. This CDR3 has 13 amino acids. In nucleotides, the CDR3 is TGCAGCGTTGCTACGGGGAGCACCGGGGAGCTGTTTTTT. Translated: CSVATGSTGELFF.

The V call is TRBV6-6, the J call TRBJ1-6, with a tentative D call TRBD1 (5 bases). Between the trimmed V and J ends, which lost 6 bases and 9 bases, there was a span of 9 bases. This CDR3 has 12 residues. Germline assignment: CDR1 MNHNY and CDR2 SVGAGI (reference sequence). The CDR3 region has the DNA TGTGCCAGCAGGGGGCAGGGTTCACCCCTCCACTTT. This translates into CASRGQGSPLHF.